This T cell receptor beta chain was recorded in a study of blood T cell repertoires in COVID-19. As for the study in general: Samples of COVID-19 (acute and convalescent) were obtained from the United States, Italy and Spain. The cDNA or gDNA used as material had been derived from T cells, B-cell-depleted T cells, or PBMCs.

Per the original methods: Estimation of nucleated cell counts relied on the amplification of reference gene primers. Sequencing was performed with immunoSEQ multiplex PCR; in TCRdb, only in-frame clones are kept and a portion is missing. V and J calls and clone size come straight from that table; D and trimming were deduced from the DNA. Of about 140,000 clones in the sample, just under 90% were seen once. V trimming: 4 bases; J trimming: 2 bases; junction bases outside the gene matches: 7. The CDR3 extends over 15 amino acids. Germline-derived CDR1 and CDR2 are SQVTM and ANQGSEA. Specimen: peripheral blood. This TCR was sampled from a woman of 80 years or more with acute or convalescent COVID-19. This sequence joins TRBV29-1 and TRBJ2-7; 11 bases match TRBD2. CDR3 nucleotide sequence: TGCAGCGTTGCCCGACTAGCGGGGAGCCCCTACGAGCAGTACTTC. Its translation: CSVARLAGSPYEQYF.